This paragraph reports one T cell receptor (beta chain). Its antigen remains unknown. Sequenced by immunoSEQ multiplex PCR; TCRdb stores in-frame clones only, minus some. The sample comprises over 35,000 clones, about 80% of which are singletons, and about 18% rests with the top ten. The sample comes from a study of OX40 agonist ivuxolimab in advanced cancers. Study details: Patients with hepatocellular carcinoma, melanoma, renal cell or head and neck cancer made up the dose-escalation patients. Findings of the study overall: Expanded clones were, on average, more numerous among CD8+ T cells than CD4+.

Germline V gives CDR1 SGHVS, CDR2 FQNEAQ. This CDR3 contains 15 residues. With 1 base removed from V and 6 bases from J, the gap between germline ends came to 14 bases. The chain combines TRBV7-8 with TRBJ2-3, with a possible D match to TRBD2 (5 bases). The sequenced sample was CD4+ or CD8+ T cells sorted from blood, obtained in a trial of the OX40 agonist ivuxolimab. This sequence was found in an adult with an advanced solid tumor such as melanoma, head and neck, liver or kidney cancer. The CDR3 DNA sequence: TGTGCCAGCAGCTTAGTCCCTAGCTACGGGGATACGCAGTATTTT. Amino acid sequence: CASSLVPSYGDTQYF. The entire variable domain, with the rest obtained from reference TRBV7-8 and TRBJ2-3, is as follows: GAGVSQSPRYKVAKRGQDVALRCDPISGHVSLFWYQQALGQGPEFLTYFQNEAQLDKSGLPSDRFFAERPEGSVSTLKIQRTQQEDSAVYLCASSLVPSYGDTQYFGPGTRLTVL.